A selection of T cell receptor beta chains follows, all from one sample in a study of blood T cell repertoires in COVID-19. Generated by immunoSEQ multiplex PCR, the TCRdb table keeps only in-frame clones and is missing some. Of under 95,000 clones in the sample, roughly 87% were seen once. Sequencing was done on a sample of peripheral blood. Receptor source: a man aged 55 to 70 with acute or convalescent COVID-19. CDR3s include the opening cysteine and the closing phenylalanine or tryptophan. The D gene is left open where the match is weak. Some rows mark clone size as missing; the rest say once, few, many or name a class of expanded clone.

. | TRBJ1-2 | TRBV15 | . | TGTGCCACCAGCAGAACTAGTGAGGAGGACGGCTACACCTTC | CATSRTSEEDGYTF
. | TRBJ1-1 | TRBV6-6 | . | TGTGCCAGCAGTTACCCGAGTCTAGCGCCCACTGAAGCTTTCTTT | CASSYPSLAPTEAFF
. | TRBJ2-1 | TRBV6-2/TRBV6-3 | TRBD2 | TGTGCCAGCAGCCCTACAGGCGGGGGGGTCTACAATGAGCAGTTCTTC | CASSPTGGGVYNEQFF
few | TRBJ1-2 | TRBV29-1 | TRBD1 | TGCAGCGTGAGACAGGACAGGGGAATGGACTATGGCTACACCTTC | CSVRQDRGMDYGYTF
. | TRBJ1-2 | TRBV6-5 | TRBD1 | TGTGCCAGCAGCTTAGGACAGGGCTCTGGCTACACCTTC | CASSLGQGSGYTF
. | TRBJ1-3 | TRBV6-6 | TRBD1 | TGTGCCAGCAGTCCAAACTTGGACAGGGTCTCTGGAAACACCATATATTTT | CASSPNLDRVSGNTIYF
. | TRBJ1-1 | TRBV19 | . | TGTGCCAGTACCTCGTTGGGGGGTAGAACAATGAACACTGAAGCTTTCTTT | CASTSLGGRTMNTEAFF
. | TRBJ2-5 | TRBV7-9 | TRBD2 | TGTGCCAGCAGCTTCACCGGGGGGCAAGAGACCCAGTACTTC | CASSFTGGQETQYF
few | TRBJ1-5 | TRBV29-1 | . | TGCAGCGTCGGCACAGGGCTCGATCAGCCCCAGCATTTT | CSVGTGLDQPQHF
. | TRBJ2-1 | TRBV6-4 | . | TGTGCCAGCAGTGACTCAGGGGCTGGGGAGCAGTTCTTC | CASSDSGAGEQFF
. | TRBJ1-2 | TRBV7-9 | TRBD1 | TGTGCCAGCAGCTTAGTGACAGGGTGGATTTCCTATGGCTACACCTTC | CASSLVTGWISYGYTF
. | TRBJ1-5 | TRBV19 | . | TGTGCCAGTAGTTTTGGGCTTCCTAATCAGCCCCAGCATTTT | CASSFGLPNQPQHF
. | TRBJ1-2 | TRBV11-2 | . | TGTGCCAGCAGCTTAGATTTGGCAACTAACTATGGCTACACCTTC | CASSLDLATNYGYTF
. | TRBJ2-1 | TRBV3-1/TRBV3-2 | TRBD2 | TGTGCCAGCAGCCAAGATCCAACTAGCGGGGTTTACAATGAGCAGTTCTTC | CASSQDPTSGVYNEQFF
. | TRBJ2-7 | TRBV18 | TRBD1 | TGTGCCAGCCACCGAACAGGGGACAGCTCCTACGAGCAGTACTTC | CASHRTGDSSYEQYF
. | TRBJ1-1 | TRBV4-3 | . | TGCGCCAGCAGCCAAGTGCTGGGGGCGAACACTGAAGCTTTCTTT | CASSQVLGANTEAFF
. | TRBJ2-3 | TRBV18 | TRBD2 | TGTGCCAGCTCACCAAGTTGGGGGGGGAGCACAGATACGCAGTATTTT | CASSPSWGGSTDTQYF
. | TRBJ1-1 | TRBV29-1 | . | TGCAGCGTCTCACGACAGGCGTCATCCACTGAAGCTTTCTTT | CSVSRQASSTEAFF
. | TRBJ1-3 | TRBV7-9 | TRBD1 | TGTGCCAGCAGCTTGGACAGGGGGCACTCTGGAAACACCATATATTTT | CASSLDRGHSGNTIYF
. | TRBJ2-2 | TRBV3-1/TRBV3-2 | . | TGTGCCAGCAGTCAAATGATCGACACCACCGGGGAGCTGTTTTTT | CASSQMIDTTGELFF
. | TRBJ2-5 | TRBV10-2 | TRBD2 | TGCGCCAGCAAAAGGACTAGCGGGGGGGCCCGAGAGACCCAGTACTTC | CASKRTSGGARETQYF
. | TRBJ2-5 | TRBV4-2 | TRBD2 | TGTGCCAGCAGCCAAGATCCGGTACGGGGGGGATATGTGGGTAACCAAGAGACCCAGTACTTC | CASSQDPVRGGYVGNQETQYF
. | TRBJ2-1 | TRBV19 | TRBD2 | TGTGCCAGTGTCGGTCGATGGGCGGGGGGACCCCGGGATGAGCAGTTCTTC | CASVGRWAGGPRDEQFF
few | TRBJ1-2 | TRBV5-4 | TRBD1 | TGTGCCAGCAGCTTCGCAGGGGGGCATGGCTACACCTTC | CASSFAGGHGYTF
. | TRBJ2-7 | TRBV20-1 | . | TGCAGTGCCCAGGCCGGCCACGAGCAGTACTTC | CSAQAGHEQYF
. | TRBJ1-1 | TRBV5-4 | . | TGTGCCAGCAGTTCAATCACACGCACTGAAGCTTTCTTT | CASSSITRTEAFF
. | TRBJ1-1 | TRBV2 | . | TGTGCCAGCGGGGCAGACATGAACACTGAAGCTTTCTTT | CASGADMNTEAFF
. | TRBJ1-5 | TRBV6-2/TRBV6-3 | TRBD1 | TGTGCCAGCAGCCCGACAGGGCGGTTTCAGCCCCAGCATTTT | CASSPTGRFQPQHF
. | TRBJ1-4 | TRBV2 | TRBD1 | TGTGCCAGCAGGCAGGGGGCAGGGGAAAAACTGTTTTTT | CASRQGAGEKLFF
. | TRBJ1-6 | TRBV5-5 | TRBD1 | TGTGCCAGCAGCCGCGAGCCGGGACAGGGGGCTTCACCCCTCCACTTT | CASSREPGQGASPLHF
. | TRBJ2-7 | TRBV5-1 | TRBD1 | TGCGCCAGCAGCTTAGGTCTGAGACAGGGCTCTAACGAGCAGTACTTC | CASSLGLRQGSNEQYF
. | TRBJ2-1 | TRBV27 | TRBD1 | TGTGCCAGCAGCACCGGGACAGGTTCCTACAATGAGCAGTTCTTC | CASSTGTGSYNEQFF
. | TRBJ1-4 | TRBV7-2 | TRBD1 | TGTGCCAGCAGCCCCCTCAGGGGGGCTAATGAAAAACTGTTTTTT | CASSPLRGANEKLFF
. | TRBJ2-3 | TRBV4-1 | TRBD2 | TGCGCCAGCAGCCACGACACTAGCGGGGCGGCGGGGGATACGCAGTATTTT | CASSHDTSGAAGDTQYF
. | TRBJ2-5 | TRBV2 | . | TGTGCCAGCAGTGAAGCCAGGGGAGAGACCCAGTACTTC | CASSEARGETQYF
. | TRBJ1-2 | TRBV30 | . | TGTGCCTGGATGAAGCGGCGGACTAATGGCTACACCTTC | CAWMKRRTNGYTF
. | TRBJ1-1 | TRBV3-1/TRBV3-2 | TRBD1 | TGTGCCAGCAGCCACTCGACAGGGGACACTGAAGCTTTCTTT | CASSHSTGDTEAFF
. | TRBJ1-5 | TRBV27 | . | TGTGCCAGCAGTTTATCGTGGCCAGCAGGTTTGGGCGCTAAGCCCCAGCATTTT | CASSLSWPAGLGAKPQHF
once | TRBJ1-2 | TRBV12-3/TRBV12-4 | . | TGTGCCAGCAGTTTTGCAGGGAACGGCTACACCTTC | CASSFAGNGYTF
. | TRBJ1-2 | TRBV7-9 | . | TGTGCCAGCAGCTCAGGCCCAGGGAACTATGGCTACACCTTC | CASSSGPGNYGYTF
. | TRBJ1-2 | TRBV4-2 | . | TGTGCCAGCAGCCGGGATACAGGGTTCGGATCTGGCTACACCTTC | CASSRDTGFGSGYTF
. | TRBJ2-7 | TRBV5-1 | . | TGCGCCAGCAGCTTGGGTCAGGGTTACTACGAGCAGTACTTC | CASSLGQGYYEQYF
. | TRBJ1-2 | TRBV27 | . | TGTGCCAGCAGTTTACGGGGGGCATATGGCTACACCTTC | CASSLRGAYGYTF
few | TRBJ1-2 | TRBV28 | . | TGTGCCAGCAGTTCCCCCGCGGGGGGAATCTATGGCTACACCTTC | CASSSPAGGIYGYTF
. | TRBJ1-2 | TRBV18 | TRBD1 | TGTGCCAGCTCACTCCCGACAGGGGGCCGCTATGGCTACACCTTC | CASSLPTGGRYGYTF
. | TRBJ1-1 | TRBV19 | . | TGTGCCAGTGGGACTAGGGAGAACACTGAAGCTTTCTTT | CASGTRENTEAFF
. | TRBJ1-3 | TRBV3-1/TRBV3-2 | . | TGTGCCAGCAGCCCATTACAGGGATCTGGAAACACCATATATTTT | CASSPLQGSGNTIYF
. | TRBJ1-2 | TRBV20-1 | . | TGCAGTGCTAGTGCTTATGGCTACACCTTC | CSASAYGYTF
. | TRBJ2-1 | TRBV6-9 | . | TGTGCCAGCTTCATGAACACGGGGGAAGACTACAATGAGCAGTTCTTC | CASFMNTGEDYNEQFF
. | TRBJ1-1 | TRBV3-1/TRBV3-2 | TRBD1 | TGTGCCAGCAGCTTGGGGACAGCGAACACTGAAGCTTTCTTT | CASSLGTANTEAFF
. | TRBJ2-2 | TRBV19 | . | TGTGCCAGTAGTATTGAATACGGCGGAGCTGCCGGGGAGCTGTTTTTT | CASSIEYGGAAGELFF
. | TRBJ1-1 | TRBV10-2 | TRBD1 | TGCGCCAGCAGTGGTGAGGACAGGGTGAGAACTGAAGCTTTCTTT | CASSGEDRVRTEAFF
. | TRBJ2-7 | TRBV13 | . | TGTGCCAGCAGCGTATCAGCCTACGAGCAGTACTTC | CASSVSAYEQYF
. | TRBJ2-7 | TRBV19 | TRBD1 | TGTGCCAGTAGTCCGGGACAGATAACCTACGAGCAGTACTTC | CASSPGQITYEQYF
. | TRBJ1-1 | TRBV5-4 | TRBD1 | TGTGCCAGCAGCCCGGCCCCGAGAAGGGCAGGGGGCGCAAACACTGAAGCTTTCTTT | CASSPAPRRAGGANTEAFF
once | TRBJ1-5 | TRBV6-5 | . | TGTGCCAGCAGGGTCAGTTTGTATAGCAATCAGCCCCAGCATTTT | CASRVSLYSNQPQHF
. | TRBJ1-1 | TRBV19 | . | TGTGCCAGTAGCCAAACTCCTGGGGGCAGAAGACCTGAAGCTTTCTTT | CASSQTPGGRRPEAFF
. | TRBJ2-7 | TRBV7-9 | . | TGTGCCAGCAGCAGCGGGCGGATCTACGAGCAGTACTTC | CASSSGRIYEQYF
. | TRBJ1-5 | TRBV15 | . | TGTGCCACCAGCAGACATACAGGGTCGGGTAGCAATCAGCCCCAGCATTTT | CATSRHTGSGSNQPQHF
. | TRBJ2-5 | TRBV11-1 | TRBD1 | TGTGCCATCACGACAGGGGTAGGGGAGACCCAGTACTTC | CAITTGVGETQYF